Listed below are T cell receptor beta chains from one sample, sequenced in a study of cytomegalovirus exposure and HLA in healthy donors. Clones were read by immunoSEQ multiplex PCR, and TCRdb kept only the in-frame ones, dropping some. The sample has some 120,000 clones, around 75% seen once; the top ten hold more than 7%. The sequenced sample consisted of PBMCs. The receptors stem from a woman in her fifties or sixties in good health and CMV-seropositive. The CDR3 runs from the conserved cysteine through the conserved F or W. A D gene is named only where the DNA matches it firmly. Clone size is shown for a subset of rows, as once, few, many or a class of expanded clone.

cdr3_aa	cdr3_nt	clone_size	d_call	v_call	j_call
CSVGRGAGGYTF	TGCAGCGTTGGGCGGGGGGCGGGCGGCTACACCTTC	.	.	TRBV29-1	TRBJ1-2
CAISESSSRLTQYF	TGTGCCATCAGTGAGTCGTCTAGCCGGCTTACGCAGTATTTT	.	.	TRBV10-3	TRBJ2-3
CASSQPGQLYTF	TGTGCCAGCAGCCAACCGGGACAGCTCTACACCTTC	.	TRBD1	TRBV14	TRBJ1-2
CASSLSGSGYEQYF	TGTGCCAGCAGCCTTAGCGGGAGTGGCTACGAGCAGTACTTC	.	TRBD2	TRBV7-2	TRBJ2-7
CASSQETIRDRGLSNQPQHF	TGTGCCAGCAGCCAAGAAACCATCCGGGACAGGGGGTTATCCAATCAGCCCCAGCATTTT	many	TRBD1	TRBV14	TRBJ1-5
CASSEVGTHYEQYF	TGTGCCAGCAGTGAAGTGGGGACTCACTACGAGCAGTACTTC	.	.	TRBV6-1	TRBJ2-7
CAWSVDLGDQPQHF	TGTGCCTGGAGTGTAGACTTGGGTGATCAGCCCCAGCATTTT	few	.	TRBV30	TRBJ1-5
CASTREGDEQFF	TGCGCCAGCACCAGGGAGGGTGATGAGCAGTTCTTC	.	TRBD2	TRBV5-1	TRBJ2-1
CASSWGPGPYTGELFF	TGTGCCAGCAGCTGGGGGCCGGGACCATACACCGGGGAGCTGTTTTTT	.	.	TRBV9	TRBJ2-2
CASSYRGTGELFF	TGTGCCAGCAGTTATCGGGGGACCGGGGAGCTGTTTTTT	.	.	TRBV5-6	TRBJ2-2
CASSTVDRGYYGYTF	TGTGCCAGCAGCACCGTGGACAGAGGCTACTATGGCTACACCTTC	.	.	TRBV5-4	TRBJ1-2
CASSPAAVNYEQYF	TGTGCCAGCAGCCCGGCAGCGGTGAACTACGAGCAGTACTTC	few	.	TRBV7-2	TRBJ2-7
CASSPGQGTTEAFF	TGCGCCAGCAGCCCGGGACAGGGGACCACTGAAGCTTTCTTT	.	TRBD1	TRBV5-1	TRBJ1-1
CSSMRDPGGYTF	TGTTCCTCAATGAGGGATCCGGGTGGCTACACCTTC	.	.	TRBV7-9	TRBJ1-2
CASSPAGTSGGQQETQYF	TGTGCCAGCTCACCGGCCGGGACTAGCGGGGGTCAGCAAGAGACCCAGTACTTC	.	TRBD2	TRBV18	TRBJ2-5
CSARDGYGYTF	TGCAGTGCTAGAGACGGCTATGGCTACACCTTC	once	.	TRBV20-1	TRBJ1-2
CASSILAGGPYEQYF	TGTGCCAGCAGCATATTAGCGGGAGGGCCCTACGAGCAGTACTTC	.	TRBD2	TRBV7-2	TRBJ2-7
CASRPLAASYNEQFF	TGTGCCAGTAGACCCCTAGCGGCCTCCTACAATGAGCAGTTCTTC	.	TRBD2	TRBV19	TRBJ2-1
CASSQEAYRGYNEKLFF	TGCGCCAGCAGCCAAGAAGCCTACAGGGGTTATAATGAAAAACTGTTTTTT	.	TRBD1	TRBV4-3	TRBJ1-4
CASSPRRGLLTSYEQYF	TGTGCCAGCAGTCCTCGACGCGGACTTCTCACCTCCTACGAGCAGTACTTC	.	.	TRBV27	TRBJ2-7
CASHSGGANSPLHF	TGTGCCAGCCATTCGGGTGGGGCAAATTCACCCCTCCACTTT	few	.	TRBV6-5	TRBJ1-6
CASSQGERAKGPDTQYF	TGCGCCAGCAGCCAAGGAGAGCGGGCAAAGGGCCCAGATACGCAGTATTTT	once	.	TRBV4-1	TRBJ2-3
CASSHRLAEQFF	TGTGCCAGCAGCCATAGACTAGCGGAGCAGTTCTTC	.	TRBD2	TRBV7-9	TRBJ2-1
CSAVPAGGAYEQYF	TGCAGCGCAGTACCGGCGGGGGGCGCCTACGAGCAGTACTTC	.	TRBD2	TRBV29-1	TRBJ2-7
CASSPGQGAYEQYF	TGTGCCAGCTCACCCGGACAGGGGGCATACGAGCAGTACTTC	.	TRBD1	TRBV18	TRBJ2-7
CASSLQVVGDTQYF	TGCGCCAGCAGCTTGCAGGTAGTGGGAGATACGCAGTATTTT	once	.	TRBV5-1	TRBJ2-3
CASRYQVAGKNIQYF	TGTGCCAGCAGATACCAGGTTGCGGGCAAAAACATTCAGTACTTC	.	.	TRBV6-5	TRBJ2-4
CASSVAGAVSYNEQFF	TGTGCCAGCAGCGTAGCGGGTGCTGTTTCCTACAATGAGCAGTTCTTC	.	.	TRBV9	TRBJ2-1
CASSGQGIYRNQPQHF	TGTGCCAGCTCAGGACAGGGGATATATCGCAATCAGCCCCAGCATTTT	few	TRBD1	TRBV2	TRBJ1-5
CASRASLTGPYNEQFF	TGTGCCAGTAGGGCGTCTCTCACAGGGCCGTACAATGAGCAGTTCTTC	.	.	TRBV19	TRBJ2-1
CAWGDRPFAEKLFF	TGTGCCTGGGGGGACAGGCCCTTCGCTGAAAAACTGTTTTTT	once	TRBD1	TRBV30	TRBJ1-4
CASSPAASQETQYF	TGTGCCAGCAGCCCCGCGGCCAGCCAAGAGACCCAGTACTTC	.	.	TRBV6-5	TRBJ2-5
CASSLAGRMNTGELFF	TGTGCCAGCAGCTTAGCCGGGAGGATGAACACCGGGGAGCTGTTTTTT	.	TRBD2	TRBV7-2	TRBJ2-2
CASSLGVIDTQYF	TGTGCCAGCAGCCTCGGTGTTATAGATACGCAGTATTTT	.	.	TRBV7-9	TRBJ2-3
CATSRDPSYEQYF	TGTGCCACCAGCAGAGATCCGTCCTACGAGCAGTACTTC	few	.	TRBV15	TRBJ2-7
CASSPKGGDANYGYTF	TGCGCCAGCAGCCCTAAGGGAGGGGACGCTAACTATGGCTACACCTTC	.	.	TRBV4-3	TRBJ1-2
CASSLGRNTGELFF	TGTGCCAGCAGCCTGGGCAGGAACACCGGGGAGCTGTTTTTT	few	.	TRBV5-6	TRBJ2-2
CATSRAWVSGQPQHF	TGTGCCACCAGCAGAGCGTGGGTTTCGGGGCAGCCCCAGCATTTT	.	.	TRBV15	TRBJ1-5
CASSVQVRASGANVLTF	TGCGCCAGCAGCGTACAGGTCCGTGCTTCTGGGGCCAACGTCCTGACTTTC	.	.	TRBV4-3	TRBJ2-6
CAWSIGTNTYEQYF	TGTGCCTGGAGTATCGGGACAAATACCTACGAGCAGTACTTC	.	.	TRBV30	TRBJ2-7
CAWSGRSDQPQHF	TGTGCCTGGAGTGGCCGGTCCGATCAGCCCCAGCATTTT	.	.	TRBV30	TRBJ1-5
CSARGDRGITF	TGCAGTGCTAGAGGGGACAGGGGGATTACCTTC	.	TRBD1	TRBV20-1	TRBJ1-2
CASSFLPRAGGGNEQFF	TGTGCCAGCAGCTTTCTCCCACGCGCGGGAGGAGGAAATGAGCAGTTCTTC	.	TRBD2	TRBV5-8	TRBJ2-1
CASSPGTGVNSPLHF	TGTGCCAGCAGCCCAGGGACAGGGGTAAATTCACCCCTCCACTTT	.	TRBD1	TRBV11-3	TRBJ1-6
CAISDPGPSGSNEQFF	TGTGCCATCAGTGACCCCGGCCCTAGCGGGAGCAATGAGCAGTTCTTC	.	TRBD2	TRBV10-3	TRBJ2-1
CASSLNLGGLSGELFF	TGTGCCAGCAGCTTAAATTTGGGAGGGCTCTCCGGGGAGCTGTTTTTT	.	TRBD2	TRBV7-2	TRBJ2-2
CAAKGGSTYNEQFF	TGTGCCGCAAAGGGAGGATCCACCTACAATGAGCAGTTCTTC	few	.	TRBV6-6	TRBJ2-1
CASSSLGGTHYEQYF	TGTGCCAGTAGTTCCCTCGGCGGGACTCACTACGAGCAGTACTTC	.	.	TRBV19	TRBJ2-7
CSVSGTGGWSYGYTF	TGCAGCGTCTCCGGGACAGGGGGATGGTCCTATGGCTACACCTTC	.	TRBD1	TRBV29-1	TRBJ1-2
CASSSYGGPTDTQYF	TGTGCCAGCAGCTCATACGGGGGGCCCACAGATACGCAGTATTTT	.	.	TRBV11-2	TRBJ2-3
CASSSGRVAGRNEQFF	TGTGCCAGTAGCTCTGGGAGAGTAGCGGGTCGCAATGAGCAGTTCTTC	few	TRBD2	TRBV19	TRBJ2-1
CASSLDVTQYF	TGTGCCAGCAGCTTAGACGTAACCCAGTACTTC	few	.	TRBV11-2	TRBJ2-5
CAWSAQGSVGYTF	TGTGCCTGGAGTGCACAGGGCAGTGTAGGCTACACCTTC	.	.	TRBV30	TRBJ1-2
CASSQDTSGGRPDTQYF	TGTGCCAGCAGCCAAGATACATCAGGGGGCAGACCAGATACGCAGTATTTT	.	TRBD1	TRBV4-2	TRBJ2-3
CASLGQGIDEQYF	TGTGCCAGCTTGGGGCAGGGTATCGACGAGCAGTACTTC	once	.	TRBV2	TRBJ2-7